The rows below give T cell receptor beta chains drawn from one sample of a study of T-cell memory formation after mild COVID-19. TCRdb analysed the 5' RACE reads with MiXCR anew, one entry per CDR3 protein. The sample includes 200,000 or so distinct CDR3 sequences, roughly 17% seen only once; the top ten take 2% to 2.5%. Sequencing was carried out using PBMCs or a T cell subset sorted from them (not recorded which). Every receptor here comes from an adult woman who had mild COVID-19 (a few samples of this study predate the infection). Cell type and time point are not known. Both conserved end residues are part of each CDR3. Fields, in order: D gene, clone size, V gene, J gene, CDR3 DNA, CDR3 protein. D genes are given only for firm matches. Clone size is not always given. Where it is, it says once, few, many or a class for expanded clones.

>TRBD1|few|TRBV2|TRBJ1-6
TGTGCCAGCAGTCGACAGGGCCATAATTCACCCCTCCACTTT
CASSRQGHNSPLHF
>TRBD2|.|TRBV9|TRBJ2-1
TGTGCCAGCAGCGTGGGAATCCTAGCGGGATACAATGAGCAGTTCTTC
CASSVGILAGYNEQFF
>TRBD2|.|TRBV7-2|TRBJ2-5
TGTGCCAGCAGCCCGAGGCGTGGGACTAGCTTGGAGACCCAGTACTTC
CASSPRRGTSLETQYF
>TRBD2|.|TRBV18|TRBJ2-7
TGTGCCAGCTCACCATACTCGGGAGGTCCGAGGGAGCAGTACTTC
CASSPYSGGPREQYF
>.|.|TRBV18|TRBJ1-6
TGTGCCAGCTCACGGGAATATAATTCACCCCTCCACTTT
CASSREYNSPLHF
>TRBD2|.|TRBV27|TRBJ2-1
TGTGCCAGCACCCCGGGACTAGCGGGGGGGGACAATGAGCAGTTCTTC
CASTPGLAGGDNEQFF
>.|few|TRBV5-5|TRBJ2-1
TGTGCCAGCAGCTTGGTCCGGCTAGCGTATTACAATGAGCAGTTCTTC
CASSLVRLAYYNEQFF
>TRBD1|few|TRBV2|TRBJ2-3
TGTGCCAGCGTGAAAGGGGGCTATACGCAGTATTTT
CASVKGGYTQYF
>.|.|TRBV15|TRBJ2-1
TGTGCCACCAGCATTTCGGTCAATGAGCAGTTCTTC
CATSISVNEQFF
>.|.|TRBV20-1|TRBJ2-1
TGCAGTGCTAGAGATCCCGGAAAGACGGCCTACAATGAGCAGTTCTTC
CSARDPGKTAYNEQFF
>.|many|TRBV5-5|TRBJ2-7
TGTGCCAGCAGCTTGAGGACGGTGGGTTCACAGATCTACGAGCAGTACTTC
CASSLRTVGSQIYEQYF
>.|.|TRBV5-4|TRBJ1-6
TGTGCCAGCAGCTCGGACATGCCTGATAATTCACCCCTCCACTTT
CASSSDMPDNSPLHF
>TRBD2|few|TRBV19|TRBJ2-3
TGTGCCAGTAGAGGGCCGGGACTAGAAAAGTATTTT
CASRGPGLEKYF
>.|many|TRBV5-1|TRBJ2-7
TGCGCCAGCTCGTCAGGACGCTACGAGCAGTACTTC
CASSSGRYEQYF
>.|.|TRBV24-1|TRBJ2-2
TGTGCCACCGAAAGAGGGACCGGGGAGCTGTTTTTT
CATERGTGELFF
>.|.|TRBV18|TRBJ2-1
TGTGCCAGCTCACCAGACCTGTACAATGAGCAGTTCTTC
CASSPDLYNEQFF
>.|few|TRBV5-1|TRBJ2-1
TGCGCCAGCAGCTCAGGGGGGAGTCGTGAGCAGTTCTTC
CASSSGGSREQFF
>.|.|TRBV20-1|TRBJ2-5
TGCAGTGCTAGAGCAAGAAGATCCGTCGGGACCCAGTACTTC
CSARARRSVGTQYF
>.|.|TRBV11-2|TRBJ2-1
TGTGCCAGCAGCTTAGGAAGTAGTCTGGATGAGCAGTTCTTC
CASSLGSSLDEQFF
>.|.|TRBV2|TRBJ2-1
TGTGCCAGCAAGGGATGGGGCGGGACTCACACACGGAATGAGCAGTTCTTC
CASKGWGGTHTRNEQFF
>.|.|TRBV25-1|TRBJ2-5
TGTGCCAGCAGTCACGGGAAAGAGACCCAGTACTTC
CASSHGKETQYF
>TRBD1|few|TRBV3-1|TRBJ2-7
TGTGCCAGCAGCAGACGGGACAGGGGCTCCTACGAGCAGTACTTC
CASSRRDRGSYEQYF
>TRBD1|few|TRBV27|TRBJ1-5
TGTGCCAGCAGTTTACGAGCCGGGACAGGACCATCGCGATATAGCAATCAGCCCCAGCATTTT
CASSLRAGTGPSRYSNQPQHF
>.|few|TRBV4-2|TRBJ1-6
TGTGCCAGCAGCCAAGGTGCCGAGAGCTCCTATAATTCACCCCTCCACTTT
CASSQGAESSYNSPLHF
>.|.|TRBV5-1|TRBJ2-7
TGCGCCAGCAATGGGGCAAGGGGGAACGACGAGCAGTACTTC
CASNGARGNDEQYF
>.|few|TRBV11-2|TRBJ1-1
TGTGCCAGCAGCTCACAGGCCGGAACTGGGGCTTTCTTT
CASSSQAGTGAFF
>TRBD1|.|TRBV5-1|TRBJ2-2
TGCGCCAGCAGCTACGGACAGGCTAACACCGGGGAGCTGTTTTTT
CASSYGQANTGELFF
>TRBD1|.|TRBV11-1|TRBJ2-1
TGTGCCAGCAGCTTAGCCGGGACAGGCGGTATAGATGAGCAGTTCTTC
CASSLAGTGGIDEQFF
>.|many|TRBV4-3|TRBJ2-5
TGCGCCAGCAGCCAAGATGAGGGAACGGAGACCCAGTACTTC
CASSQDEGTETQYF